This T cell receptor (beta chain) was profiled in a study of blood T cell repertoires in COVID-19. The V and J ends lost 6 bases and 4 bases, in that order; junction bases with no gene match: 5. From germline, CDR1 is MNHEY and CDR2 SVGAGI. The CDR3 runs 15 residues. As for this clone: Other DNA sequences in this sample translate to the same CDR3.

As handled by the study authors: Researchers report that nucleated cell counts were estimated from reference gene primer amplification. Data came from immunoSEQ multiplex PCR; TCRdb stores just in-frame clones and leaves some out. That table is the source of V, J and clone size, and D and trimming were worked out from the DNA. The sample carries 200,000 to 300,000 clones, about four fifths recorded once. The TCR comes from a woman aged 40 to 50 who had been exposed to COVID-19. Material for sequencing was PBMCs or T cells enriched from blood (not recorded which). J is TRBJ2-2 and V is TRBV6-5; 10 bases fit TRBD1. The CDR3 protein is CASSSTGGLTGELFF. The CDR3 region has the DNA TGTGCCAGCAGCTCGACAGGGGGCCTCACCGGGGAGCTGTTTTTT.